What follows describes a single T cell receptor beta chain. The antigen is undetermined. This record comes from a study of cytomegalovirus exposure and HLA in healthy donors. Findings and limits, study-wide: Donors belonging to an Asian-associated ancestry cluster reportedly showed fewer N-insertions in productive TCRs than the roughly 700-donor mean, according to what a later analysis found. Sequencing likely generated an artifact that appeared as a cluster of highly shared sequence variants. The study put 150 to 200 TCR beta chains on its list as cytomegalovirus-associated. Specific recognition of CMV antigens was confirmed in vitro for a few chains (all CMV-associated).

Germline assignment: CDR1 KGHSH and CDR2 LQKENI. V trimming: 3 bases; J trimming: 8 bases; junction bases outside the gene matches: 0. There are 13 residues in the CDR3. PCR employed 60 Vbeta and 13 Jbeta primers. Generated by immunoSEQ multiplex PCR, the TCRdb table keeps only in-frame clones and is missing some. The sample records around 150,000 clones, about 80% being singletons. This receptor was obtained from a young woman in good health and CMV-seronegative. Sequencing was performed on PBMCs. The chain recombines TRBV18 with TRBJ2-4; 11 bases are shared with TRBD1. CDR3 sequence reads: CASSPGQGDIQYF. The CDR3 DNA reads as TGTGCCAGCTCACCGGGACAGGGGGACATTCAGTACTTC.